A single sample is the source of the 3 T cell receptor beta chains below, sequenced in a study of regulatory T cells in long-lasting Graves disease. This sample's time point: persistent/refractory GD, antithyroid drugs over 5 years with positive TRAb. RNA extracted from PBMCs served as the sequencing template. iRepertoire HTBI primers and Arm-PCR of CDR3 regions built TCR beta libraries. TCRdb independently ran MiXCR on the multiplex PCR reads; one entry per CDR3 protein. The top ten hold under 25% of the sample, which has fewer than 450,000 distinct CDR3 sequences, more than 20% seen once. Sample: peripheral blood mononuclear cells (PBMCs), taken when the disease was refractory, from a patient treated with antithyroid drugs. Receptors originate from a female donor with Graves disease.

The gene calls are TRBV7-2 and TRBJ2-5; the D gene is possibly TRBD2 (6 bases). The CDR3 loop spans 14 amino acids. Deletions cut 3 bases from V and 5 bases from J, with 13 bases between. Germline V CDR1 and CDR2: SGHTA, FQGNSA. Here the CDR3 DNA reads TGTGCCAGCAGCTTCTGGCGGGATGGGGAGACCCAGTACTTC. This codes for CASSFWRDGETQYF.

This chain joins TRBV20-1 and TRBJ2-7; D remains ambiguous. Trimming removed 3 bases at V and 1 base at J, with 10 bases between. CDR1 and CDR2 (germline): DFQATT, SNEGSKA (reference sequence). This CDR3 comprises 13 residues. The CDR3 sequence is CSASPDGSYEQYF. In DNA form, the CDR3 reads TGCAGTGCTAGCCCGGACGGGTCCTACGAGCAGTACTTC.

Remarks on this clonotype: A single base separates this from a much larger clone, so it may be a read error. The CDR3 loop reads CASSYSLEFRWNNSNQPQHF. DNA for the CDR3: TGTGCCAGCAGTTACTCCCTCGAGTTTCGGTGGAACAATAGCAATCAGCCCCAGCATTTT. J is TRBJ1-5 and V is TRBV6-2 or TRBV6-3; no clear D. The CDR3 totals 20 residues. Trimming removed 0 bases from V and 0 bases from J, with 21 bases in between. Germline values: CDR1 MNHEY, CDR2 SVGEGT.